Included here is one T cell receptor beta chain sequence, with context. Its antigen is not identified. The entry originates in a study of cytomegalovirus exposure and HLA in healthy donors. Sequencing used immunoSEQ multiplex PCR; TCRdb keeps in-frame clones, though not all of them. Found here are over 200,000 clones, around 90% of them singletons; the top ten hold 0.35% to 0.4%. Study-wide points: The classifier reportedly diagnosed cytomegalovirus status with high specificity and sensitivity. Researchers counted some 150 TCR beta chains as cytomegalovirus-associated.

V lost 3 bases and J lost 0, with 9 bases in between. Germline values: CDR1 SGHDT, CDR2 YYEEEE. This CDR3 is 15 amino acids long. The chain has TRBV5-6 and TRBJ1-4; D is undetermined. The sequence came from a woman aged 18-35 years in good health and CMV-seronegative. Sequenced input: PBMCs. CDR3 loop: CASSSWEATNEKLFF. CDR3 nucleotide sequence: TGTGCCAGCAGCTCATGGGAGGCAACTAATGAAAAACTGTTTTTT.